This T cell receptor (beta chain) is from a study of shared clonotypes between healthy human individuals. CDR1 and CDR2 from the germline V gene are MNHEY and SMNVEV (reference sequence). The CDR3 has 13 amino acids. Trimming took 2 bases from V and 3 from J, leaving 8 bases between them. Adults of Caucasian background living in Nashville, Tennessee made up all donors. Whole-study findings and limits: Several donors held about 4.6% of naive CD4 clonotypes in common. The sampled material consisted only of blood, and tissue repertoires are likely to differ.

Libraries were prepared by immunoSEQ multiplex PCR; TCRdb keeps only in-frame clonotypes and omits some of them. The table has around 300,000 clones, around 90% seen once. Points on this clone: Its target is not known.

This TCR derives from a man younger than 35 in good health. The gene calls are TRBV27 and TRBJ2-7; D is ambiguous. Sequenced material: memory CD8+ T cells sorted from blood. As for subset: CD45RO+ cells pooled with CCR7-negative TemRA cells. Here the CDR3 reads CASSLGSDYEQYF. The DNA for the CDR3 is TGTGCCAGCAGTTTAGGGTCGGACTACGAGCAGTACTTC.